The 6 T cell receptor beta chains reported below all come from one sample, sequenced in a study of T-cell reconstitution after alpha-beta-depleted transplantation in children. Preparation of the TCRbeta library was carried out with unique molecular identifiers. Each CDR3 protein is one row after TCRdb ran MiXCR on the PCR reads. The sample lists around 490,000 distinct CDR3 sequences, approximately 10% seen once, with 14% in the top ten. This sample comprised PBMCs, mostly from graft donor cells, obtained 180 days after TCRalphabeta/CD19-depleted stem cell transplant. These receptors were collected from a female patient aged 2 to 10 who had a stem cell transplant for aplastic anemia, so the T cells may come from the graft donor.

About this clonotype itself: One end of the junction does not line up with germline, which may come from a read error. The chain has TRBV7-8 and TRBJ2-1, with D hard to call. The germline V gene encodes CDR1 SGHVS and CDR2 FQNEAQ. The CDR3 sequence is 16 residues long. The CDR3 sequence is CASSILTSTSYNDQFF. The DNA of the CDR3 is TGTGCCAGCAGCATTCTGACCAGCACCTCTTACAATGACCAGTTCTTC.

This clonotype was recorded a few times. The chain uses TRBV29-1 and TRBJ1-2; 8 nucleotides line up with TRBD1. V dropped 1 base and J dropped 1; count of bases not matched to a gene: 8. Germline CDR1 reads SQVTM; CDR2 reads ANQGSEA. The CDR3 sequence is 16 residues long. Written as DNA, the CDR3 is TGCAGCGTTGAAGGCTCCGGGACAGGTGTTAACTATGGCTACACCTTC. Its protein is CSVEGSGTGVNYGYTF.

The V gene is TRBV29-1, the J gene TRBJ2-3; the D is unclear. V dropped 2 bases and J dropped 1 base, with 16 bases sitting between them. In germline, CDR1 is SQVTM, CDR2 ANQGSEA. The CDR3 is made up of 16 amino acids. The CDR3 loop is CSVERQPRMGTDTQYF. Here the CDR3 DNA reads TGCAGCGTTGAACGACAACCCCGGATGGGCACAGATACGCAGTATTTT.

This chain uses TRBV20-1 with TRBJ2-2; the D is unclear. Germline CDR1 and CDR2: DFQATT and SNEGSKA (reference sequence). Trimming cost V 6 bases and J 0 bases, with 11 bases left between them. This CDR3 is 14 amino acids long. CDR3 residues: CSAAQVANTGELFF. DNA of the CDR3: TGCAGTGCCGCACAAGTCGCGAACACCGGGGAGCTGTTTTTT.

This clonotype has a handful of counts. The gene calls are TRBV6-1 and TRBJ2-2, with 8 bases identical to TRBD1. Germline-derived CDR1 and CDR2 are MNHNS and SASEGT. CDR3 size: 16 residues. With V trimmed by 6 bases and J by 5 bases, 11 bases remained unmatched. CDR3 coding DNA: TGTGCCAGCAGGACCCCGGGACAGGACAGGACCGGGGAGCTGTTTTTT. Translated: CASRTPGQDRTGELFF.

V usage is TRBV7-2 and J usage is TRBJ1-5; D perhaps matches TRBD1 (5 bases). The germline V and J ends were trimmed by 1 base and 0 bases, with 13 bases remaining between them. The CDR3 contains 17 residues. Germline V gene data show CDR1 as SGHTA and CDR2 as FQGNSA. Here the CDR3 reads CASSLVFWDDSNQPQHF. The CDR3 DNA is TGTGCCAGCAGCTTAGTTTTTTGGGACGATAGCAATCAGCCCCAGCATTTT.